These 10 T cell receptor beta chains share one sample of origin, sequenced in a study of blood T cells in healthy people across ages. PCR was performed a second time for about 6 to 12 cycles using a sample-barcoded 5' primer and a J-beta primer mix. TCRdb ran MiXCR on the 5' RACE reads and lists one entry per CDR3 protein. The repertoire includes 1.4 million or so distinct CDR3 sequences, less than 45% of them detected once, and 4% sits in the top ten. Source material: blood. Every receptor here comes from a woman younger than 30 in good health.

This sequence joins TRBV21-1 and TRBJ1-1; the table's TRBD1 call for D was not verified on the DNA. TRBV21-1 represents a pseudogene. This CDR3 comprises 14 residues. The CDR3 reads CASSKETGVTEAFF. The CDR3 nucleotides read TGTGCCAGCAGCAAAGAGACAGGGGTCACTGAAGCTTTCTTT.

The sample holds a few counts of this clonotype. V gene TRBV25-1 combines with J gene TRBJ1-1; D is undetermined. Trimming removed 8 bases at V and 4 bases at J, with 14 bases between. The V gene's germline CDR1 is MGHDK and CDR2 SYGVNS. This CDR3 has 13 residues. The CDR3 DNA reads as TGTGCCAGCCAGGACGGGCTGGGCACTGAAGCTTTCTTT. This gives the protein CASQDGLGTEAFF.

This clonotype appeared a few times. The chain has TRBV2 and TRBJ1-1, with D tentatively TRBD1 (6 bases). Trimming cost V 11 bases and J 0 bases, with 19 bases left between them. CDR1 is SNHLY and CDR2 is FYNNEI in the germline V gene. The CDR3 consists of 15 residues. CDR3 DNA: TGTGCCGCACGGAAGGGGGAAGTCTTGAACACTGAAGCTTTCTTT. Protein product: CAARKGEVLNTEAFF.

This clonotype was seen a few times. The chain carries TRBV15 and TRBJ1-1; D perhaps matches TRBD1 (6 bases). The CDR3 extends over 17 amino acids. The V and J ends lost 2 bases and 1 base respectively, with 17 bases between them. CDR1 and CDR2 (germline): LNHNV, YYDKDF (reference sequence). The CDR3 loop is CATSRYYGTGANTEAFF. The CDR3 bases are TGTGCCACCAGCAGATACTACGGGACGGGGGCGAACACTGAAGCTTTCTTT. The whole variable domain, filled in from reference TRBV15 and TRBJ1-1, reads DAMVIQNPRYQVTQFGKPVTLSCSQTLNHNVMYWYQQKSSQAPKLLFHYYDKDFNNEADTPDNFQSRRPNTSFCFLDIRSPGLGDTAMYLCATSRYYGTGANTEAFFGQGTRLTVV.

This clonotype was counted a few times. The chain couples TRBV7-9 to TRBJ2-5; TRBD2 agrees at 11 bases. Germline trimming cut 4 bases from V and 3 bases from J; bases unmatched to any gene: 7. The CDR3 spans 16 residues. The germline V gene has CDR1 SEHNR and CDR2 FQNEAQ (reference sequence). The CDR3 spells CASSSIAGGLEETQYF. The CDR3 DNA reads TGTGCCAGCAGCTCTATAGCGGGGGGGCTTGAAGAGACCCAGTACTTC. Full variable domain (rest looked up from reference TRBV7-9 and TRBJ2-5): DTGVSQNPRHKITKRGQNVTFRCDPISEHNRLYWYRQTLGQGPEFLTYFQNEAQLEKSRLLSDRFSAERPKGSFSTLEIQRTEQGDSAMYLCASSSIAGGLEETQYFGPGTRLLVL.

This rearrangement joins TRBV29-1 to TRBJ2-1; TRBD2 might be the D (6 bases). Looked up from germline, CDR1 is SQVTM and CDR2 is ANQGSEA. This CDR3 comprises 11 residues. In DNA form, the CDR3 reads TGCGGCTCCGGGACTCCTAATGAGCAGTTCTTC. Residues: CGSGTPNEQFF.

The V and J genes are TRBV27 and TRBJ1-4, with D perhaps TRBD1 (5 bases). The V end lost 5 bases, the J end lost 8 bases, and 18 bases lay between the germline ends. CDR1 and CDR2 (germline): MNHEY, SMNVEV (reference sequence). The CDR3 runs 15 residues. The CDR3 region is CASSPVAPEGEKLFF. DNA of the CDR3: TGTGCCAGCAGTCCAGTAGCGCCCGAGGGGGAAAAACTGTTTTTT.

V gene TRBV4-3 combines with J gene TRBJ1-1; the D is unclear. Trimming took off 0 bases at V and 2 bases at J, with 10 bases between the two ends. This CDR3 has 15 residues. Germline V CDR1 and CDR2: LGHNA, YSLEER. The CDR3: CASSQDRTFNTEAFF. CDR3 DNA sequence: TGCGCCAGCAGCCAAGACCGGACCTTTAACACTGAAGCTTTCTTT.

V is TRBV5-1 and J is TRBJ2-1, with 11 bases aligning to TRBD2. CDR3 length: 15 amino acids. Trimming cost V 1 base and J 10 bases; bases outside gene matches: 7. The germline V gene encodes CDR1 SGHRS and CDR2 YFSETQ. CDR3 sequence reads: CASSLQPSGRKEQFF. Here the CDR3 DNA reads TGCGCCAGCAGCTTGCAACCTAGCGGGAGGAAGGAGCAGTTCTTC. Complete variable domain (other parts from reference TRBV5-1 and TRBJ2-1): KAGVTQTPRYLIKTRGQQVTLSCSPISGHRSVSWYQQTPGQGLQFLFEYFSETQRNKGNFPGRFSGRQFSNSRSEMNVSTLELGDSALYLCASSLQPSGRKEQFFGPGTRLTVL.

The table lists this clonotype with a few counts. The V and J genes are TRBV29-1 and TRBJ2-7; D gene ambiguous. With 4 bases removed from V and 1 base from J, the gap between germline ends came to 8 bases. CDR3 length equals 12 residues. In germline, CDR1 is SQVTM, CDR2 ANQGSEA. CDR3 coding DNA: TGCAGCGTTGCCGCTAGGTCCTACGAGCAGTACTTC. The encoded protein is CSVAARSYEQYF.